Listed here are 23 T cell receptor beta chains from one sample, sequenced in a study of T cells in Graves' hyperthyroidism and ophthalmopathy. It was RNA transcripts that yielded the amplified TCR beta CDR3 regions. Using the HTBI primer set, a first-round RT-PCR was run on the TCR CDR3. From the multiplex PCR reads, TCRdb called clonotypes with MiXCR, one entry per CDR3 protein. The sample records roughly 110,000 distinct CDR3 sequences, 16% being singletons. Specimen: blood. Receptors were obtained from a woman between 45 and 65 years old with Graves' hyperthyroidism.

The sample holds many counts of this clonotype. J is TRBJ2-3 and V is TRBV11-2; D remains ambiguous. The germline gives CDR1 SGHAT, CDR2 FQNNGV. The CDR3 sequence is 14 residues long. The V and J ends lost 7 bases and 3 bases respectively, with 14 bases between them. The CDR3 DNA follows: TGTGCCAGCACCGATCGGGCTTCTACAGATACGCAGTATTTT. It is translated as CASTDRASTDTQYF.

The sample holds many counts of this clonotype. J is TRBJ2-1 and V is TRBV27, with unresolved D. The germline CDR1 and CDR2 sequences are MNHEY and SMNVEV (reference sequence). The CDR3 totals 12 residues. With 6 bases removed from V and 10 bases from J, the gap between germline ends came to 13 bases. In nucleotides, the CDR3 is TGTGCCAGCAGAAACCCCTGGGCCGAGCAGTTCTTC. It translates to CASRNPWAEQFF.

This clonotype has ten or more counts. Mismatch with germline at one junction end may stem from a read error. The chain links TRBV18 to TRBJ2-7; the D call may be TRBD1 or TRBD2 (5 bases each). Germline CDR1 is KGHSH and CDR2 is LQKENI. The CDR3 covers 15 residues. CDR3 sequence (DNA): TGTGCCAGCTCACCAGGAGTGTCTAGCTGGGACGAGCAGTGCTTC. Translated: CASSPGVSSWDEQCF.

At least ten counts were recorded for this clonotype. The CDR3: CSARGGTNEQFF. CDR3 nucleotides: TGCAGTGCTAGAGGCGGGACCAATGAGCAGTTCTTC. The V call is TRBV20-1, the J call TRBJ2-1, with a possible D match to TRBD2 (6 bases). Trimming stripped 1 base from V and 6 bases from J, with 7 bases between. Germline V gene sequence: CDR1 DFQATT, CDR2 SNEGSKA (reference sequence). The CDR3 spans 12 residues.

This clonotype occurred many times. The chain couples TRBV6-2 or TRBV6-3 to TRBJ2-2; a possible D gene is TRBD2 (6 bases). V lost 7 bases, J lost 1 base, and 13 bases lay in between. The CDR3 has 15 amino acids. Germline V gives CDR1 MNHEY, CDR2 SVGEGT. The DNA of the CDR3 is TGTGCCAGCACCAGGAATAGCGGGAACACCGGGGAGCTGTTTTTT. Protein: CASTRNSGNTGELFF.

At least ten counts were recorded for this clonotype. The genes are TRBV20-1 and TRBJ2-4; D is undetermined. The germline gives CDR1 DFQATT, CDR2 SNEGSKA (reference sequence). V lost 4 bases, J lost 0 bases, and 13 bases lay in between. The CDR3 loop spans 15 amino acids. The CDR3 protein is CSATLRILAKNIQYF. The CDR3 nucleotides read TGCAGTGCTACTTTAAGAATTCTAGCCAAAAACATTCAGTACTTC.

The sample holds many counts of this clonotype. J is TRBJ2-1 and V is TRBV28, with 8 bases matching TRBD2. The V gene end was trimmed by 2 bases and the J gene end by 4 bases; junction bases not matched to a gene: 10. Germline V CDR1 and CDR2: MDHEN, SYDVKM. The CDR3 contains 17 residues. The CDR3 DNA is TGTGCCAGCAGTTTAGGTGACGGGAGGGCCTTTTACAATGAGCAGTTCTTC. Encoded protein: CASSLGDGRAFYNEQFF. Drawing the rest from reference TRBV28 and TRBJ2-1, the complete variable domain is DVKVTQSSRYLVKRTGEKVFLECVQDMDHENMFWYRQDPGLGLRLIYFSYDVKMKEKGDIPEGYSVSREKKERFSLILESASTNQTSMYLCASSLGDGRAFYNEQFFGPGTRLTVL.

The gene calls are TRBV5-1 and TRBJ1-6, with 9 bases matching TRBD1. Germline CDR1 reads SGHRS; CDR2 reads YFSETQ. The V gene end was trimmed by 5 bases and the J gene end by 5 bases; junction bases not matched to a gene: 2. The CDR3 extends over 14 amino acids. CDR3 DNA: TGCGCCAGCAGGACAGGGGGAAATAATTCACCCCTCCACTTT. Translating it yields CASRTGGNNSPLHF. Variable domain in full (rest from reference TRBV5-1 and TRBJ1-6): KAGVTQTPRYLIKTRGQQVTLSCSPISGHRSVSWYQQTPGQGLQFLFEYFSETQRNKGNFPGRFSGRQFSNSRSEMNVSTLELGDSALYLCASRTGGNNSPLHFGNGTRLTVT.

There are many counts of this clonotype. One junction end does not reproduce the germline sequence, and a read error may be involved. V gene TRBV20-1 combines with J gene TRBJ1-5; D gene unclear. The CDR3 consists of 13 residues. Looked up from germline, CDR1 is DFQATT and CDR2 is SNEGSKA (reference sequence). CDR3 coding DNA: TGCAGCGCTAAGGGTAGAAACAATCAGCCCCAGCATTTT. This sequence encodes CSAKGRNNQPQHF.

The table lists this clonotype with many counts. The rearrangement uses TRBV28 and TRBJ2-1, with 8 bases aligning to TRBD2. The CDR3 length is 17 residues. Germline V gene data show CDR1 as MDHEN and CDR2 as SYDVKM. V shed 6 bases, J shed 4 bases, and the junction held 14 bases outside the gene matches. CDR3 bases: TGTGCCAGCAGCATAAAACCCCCCAGCGGGAGTTACAATGAGCAGTTCTTC. The encoded protein is CASSIKPPSGSYNEQFF.

This clonotype was detected a few times. This may be a read error: a much more frequent sequence differs by one nucleotide. The chain carries TRBV20-1 and TRBJ2-1; tentatively, D is TRBD2 (6 bases). Germline CDR1 and CDR2: DFQATT and SNEGSKA (reference sequence). The CDR3 spans 15 residues. The CDR3, as DNA: TGCAGTGCAACAACGTCGGCGGGATCCTACAATGAGCAGTCCTTC. Its translation is CSATTSAGSYNEQSF.

This clonotype was detected ten times or more. The chain couples TRBV6-1 to TRBJ1-1; D gene uncertain. The CDR3 length is 12 residues. Germline V gene sequence: CDR1 MNHNS, CDR2 SASEGT. The V gene lost 7 bases and the J gene lost 4 bases, with 10 bases spanning the gap. CDR3 sequence reads: CASKGSITEAFF. The CDR3 DNA reads TGTGCCAGCAAGGGCAGCATCACTGAAGCTTTCTTT.

In this sample, this clonotype turned up many times. V and J are TRBV28 and TRBJ1-1; D unclear. Germline V gene data show CDR1 as MDHEN and CDR2 as SYDVKM. The CDR3 is made up of 13 amino acids. The germline V and J ends were trimmed by 6 bases and 8 bases, with 16 bases remaining between them. CDR3 DNA: TGTGCCAGCAGCTTACTCAACAGCGAGGAAGCTTTCTTT. Its protein product is CASSLLNSEEAFF.

The CDR3 DNA follows: TGTGCCACCTGTGACCCCCAAGATACGCAGTATTTT. Its translation is CATCDPQDTQYF. The chain links TRBV19 to TRBJ2-3; D is unresolved. The CDR3 is 12 amino acids. Germline V gene sequence: CDR1 LNHDA, CDR2 SQIVND (reference sequence). V lost 10 bases and J 5 bases, leaving 13 bases between the germline ends.

This clonotype was seen repeatedly, ten times or more. The CDR3 DNA sequence: TGTGCCAGCAAACAGAACTACAATGAGCAGTTCTTC. Residues: CASKQNYNEQFF. This rearrangement joins TRBV11-2 to TRBJ2-1; D uncertain. Germline assignment: CDR1 SGHAT and CDR2 FQNNGV. V lost 7 bases to trimming and J lost 3 bases, with 7 bases between them. The CDR3 sequence is 12 residues long. Drawing the rest from reference TRBV11-2 and TRBJ2-1, the complete variable domain is EAGVAQSPRYKIIEKRQSVAFWCNPISGHATLYWYQQILGQGPKLLIQFQNNGVVDDSQLPKDRFSAERLKGVDSTLKIQPAKLEDSAVYLCASKQNYNEQFFGPGTRLTVL.

This clonotype was recorded many times. The genes are TRBV6-1 and TRBJ2-7; 9 bases fit TRBD2. Germline V CDR1 and CDR2: MNHNS, SASEGT. The CDR3 consists of 15 residues. The junction had 12 bases not matched to a gene; V was cut back by 6 bases and J by 6 bases. The CDR3 DNA follows: TGTGCCAGCAGCCGCTTCGAGGCGGGAGGGGCCGAGCAGTACTTC. This codes for CASSRFEAGGAEQYF.

The chain has TRBV7-9 and TRBJ2-1; 9 positions match TRBD1. This CDR3 spans 15 amino acids. The ends lost 4 bases at V and 3 bases at J; junction bases unmatched: 4. The germline CDR1 and CDR2 sequences are SEHNR and FQNEAQ (reference sequence). This CDR3 is CASSWGQGHYNEQFF. The CDR3 DNA reads TGTGCCAGCAGCTGGGGACAGGGACACTACAATGAGCAGTTCTTC.

Ten or more counts support this clonotype. This chain links TRBV5-1 with TRBJ1-1; D not resolved. Deletions cut 4 bases from V and 5 bases from J, with 15 bases between. CDR1 is SGHRS, CDR2 YFSETQ, per germline. CDR3 length: 14 residues. The CDR3 coding sequence is TGCGCCAGCAGCCCCTCCACGGCGAATACTGAAGCTTTCTTT. Protein product: CASSPSTANTEAFF.

On this clonotype: One base away lies a much larger clone, so this may be a sequencing read error. The V call is TRBV6-2 or TRBV6-3, the J call TRBJ1-4; a weak D match, TRBD1 (5 bases). The germline gives CDR1 MNHEY, CDR2 SVGEGT. The CDR3 loop spans 13 amino acids. Trimming removed 5 bases from V and 10 bases from J, with 14 bases in between. CDR3 in DNA: TGTGCCAGCAGTGAGTCGACTGGGGGAAAACTGTTTTTT. It translates to CASSESTGGKLFF.

This clonotype was observed at least ten times. This chain joins TRBV15 and TRBJ2-4; D not certain. Germline CDR1 is LNHNV and CDR2 is YYDKDF (reference sequence). V was clipped by 4 bases and J by 0 bases, with 13 bases between them. The CDR3 totals 16 residues. CDR3 nucleotides: TGTGCCACCAGCATGGTTTTCGACTTAGCCAAAAACATTCAGTACTTC. It specifies CATSMVFDLAKNIQYF.

The table lists this clonotype with many counts. CDR3 bases: TGTGCCACCAGTGACCTACCAGGGGAGCTGTTTTTT. Protein sequence: CATSDLPGELFF. The V call is TRBV24-1, the J call TRBJ2-2; D is unresolved. With 4 bases removed from V and 8 bases from J, the gap between germline ends came to 7 bases. Germline CDR1 reads KGHDR; CDR2 reads SFDVKD. The CDR3 covers 12 residues.

This clonotype has ten or more counts. The chain carries TRBV7-3 and TRBJ1-6, with D possibly being TRBD1 (6 bases). CDR1 and CDR2 from the germline V gene are SGHTA and FQGTGA. The CDR3 loop spans 14 amino acids. The V and J ends lost 5 bases and 6 bases respectively, with 11 bases between them. The CDR3 reads CASSPLDSNSPLHF. The CDR3, as DNA: TGTGCCAGCAGCCCCCTGGACAGTAATTCACCCCTCCACTTT.

In regard to this clonotype: With a much larger clone just one base away, this may be a read error. The CDR3 sequence is CTSSLVTGGEQFF. The CDR3 nucleotides are TGTACCAGCAGCTTAGTTACAGGGGGTGAGCAGTTCTTC. J is TRBJ2-1 and V is TRBV11-3, with TRBD1 matching 8 bases. This CDR3 is 13 amino acids long. Germline V gene lookup returns CDR1 SGHNT and CDR2 YENEEA.